The 32 T cell receptor beta chains listed next were all sequenced from one sample in a study of blood T cell repertoires in COVID-19. Using immunoSEQ multiplex PCR, the repertoire was profiled, and TCRdb retains in-frame clones only, with some absent. The sample carries around 230,000 clones, about nine tenths recorded once. The source material was PBMCs or T cells enriched from blood (not recorded which). These receptors all come from a woman in her 40s with acute COVID-19.

The J gene is TRBJ1-2, the V gene TRBV19, with a weak D call TRBD1 (5 bases). V was trimmed by 0 bases and J by 2 bases, leaving 16 bases between them. The V gene's germline CDR1 is LNHDA and CDR2 SQIVND (reference sequence). CDR3 length equals 17 residues. Here the CDR3 reads CASSIDHTPTVNYGYTF. The CDR3 nucleotides are TGTGCCAGTAGTATAGACCATACTCCGACAGTCAACTATGGCTACACCTTC.

The chain employs TRBV19 and TRBJ1-2; D not resolved. This CDR3 region has 14 residues. The germline V gene encodes CDR1 LNHDA and CDR2 SQIVND (reference sequence). Trimming took off 3 bases at V and 0 bases at J, with 8 bases between the two ends. The CDR3 DNA reads as TGTGCCAGTAGTATTGAGGGCACTAACTATGGCTACACCTTC. Its translation is CASSIEGTNYGYTF.

This clone turned up a few times. This chain uses TRBV7-8 with TRBJ1-6; D is undetermined. The CDR3 has 14 residues. The germline CDR1 and CDR2 sequences are SGHVS and FQNEAQ. Between the trimmed V and J ends, which lost 2 bases and 7 bases, there was a span of 9 bases. As DNA, the CDR3 is TGTGCCAGCAGCTTAAAGGAGGGAAATTCACCCCTCCACTTT. Protein product: CASSLKEGNSPLHF.

The chain joins TRBV24-1 to TRBJ2-1; 7 positions agree with TRBD2. In germline, CDR1 is KGHDR, CDR2 SFDVKD. CDR3 length: 17 amino acids. With 3 bases clipped from V and 0 bases from J, the junction kept 7 bases outside the gene matches. The CDR3 reads CATSDPGGGSSYNEQFF. The CDR3 DNA reads as TGTGCCACCAGTGATCCGGGCGGCGGGAGCTCCTACAATGAGCAGTTCTTC.

The rearrangement uses TRBV4-1 and TRBJ2-7, with 9 bases lining up with TRBD2. This CDR3 has 16 residues. Losses at the gene ends were 3 bases for V and 8 bases for J; bases not matched to a gene: 14. Germline V CDR1 and CDR2: MGHRA, YSYEKL. CDR3 residues: CASSQPTGGGGGQQYF. For the CDR3, the DNA is TGCGCCAGCAGCCAGCCAACGGGCGGGGGGGGCGGTCAGCAGTACTTC.

In DNA form, the CDR3 reads TGTGCCAGCAGCTTATGGAGCGGCCCACAGGCTTTCTTT. It encodes CASSLWSGPQAFF. This rearrangement joins TRBV7-9 to TRBJ1-1; D uncertain. CDR3 length: 13 residues. Germline CDR1 is SEHNR and CDR2 is FQNEAQ (reference sequence). The V end was cut by 2 bases, the J end by 11 bases, with 15 bases between.

The chain employs TRBV2 and TRBJ1-1, with TRBD1 identical over 7 bases. The V segment lost 7 bases and the J segment 2 bases; nucleotides outside the gene matches: 7. The V gene's germline CDR1 is SNHLY and CDR2 FYNNEI. This CDR3 has 14 amino acids. The CDR3 region is CASTLTGVNTEAFF. The CDR3 nucleotides read TGTGCCAGCACTTTAACAGGGGTTAACACTGAAGCTTTCTTT.

The genes are TRBV6-5 and TRBJ1-1; D may be TRBD1 (6 bases). Germline values: CDR1 MNHEY, CDR2 SVGAGI. CDR3 length equals 14 residues. V dropped 4 bases and J dropped 1 base, with 10 bases sitting between them. As DNA, the CDR3 is TGTGCCAGCAGTTTCTCACAGGGGAACACTGAAGCTTTCTTT. Translated, it gives CASSFSQGNTEAFF.

The chain carries TRBV5-1 and TRBJ2-5; 8 bases are a match to TRBD1. After removal of 4 bases from V and 3 bases from J, the junction contained 8 bases not matched to a gene. Germline V gene sequence: CDR1 SGHRS, CDR2 YFSETQ. The CDR3 covers 15 residues. For the CDR3, the DNA is TGCGCCAGCAGCGGAACGACAGGGGCCAAAGAGACCCAGTACTTC. Protein product: CASSGTTGAKETQYF.

CDR3 sequence reads: CASSEAHEGSNQPQHF. The CDR3 bases are TGTGCCAGCAGTGAAGCGCATGAGGGAAGCAATCAGCCCCAGCATTTT. This chain uses TRBV2 with TRBJ1-5; D gene uncertain. Germline lookup yields CDR1 SNHLY and CDR2 FYNNEI. There are 16 residues in the CDR3. Trimming cost V 0 bases and J 1 base, with 10 bases left between them.

The V and J genes are TRBV5-4 and TRBJ2-3; tentatively, D is TRBD1 (5 bases). With 0 bases removed from V and 4 bases from J, the gap between germline ends came to 9 bases. Germline V gene sequence: CDR1 SGHNT, CDR2 YYREEE (reference sequence). CDR3 length: 14 residues. The CDR3 sequence: CASSLAGQADTQYF. DNA for the CDR3: TGTGCCAGCAGCTTGGCCGGACAAGCAGATACGCAGTATTTT.

The chain recombines TRBV19 with TRBJ2-3; 8 bases agree with TRBD1. Unmatched junction bases numbered 9, after V lost 6 bases and J lost 1 base. CDR3 length equals 16 residues. Germline-derived CDR1 and CDR2 are LNHDA and SQIVND (reference sequence). In nucleotides, the CDR3 is TGTGCCAGTAGCCGATTATCAGGGGGCGGCACAGATACGCAGTATTTT. It is translated as CASSRLSGGGTDTQYF.

V gene TRBV4-3 combines with J gene TRBJ2-2; maybe TRBD1 (5 bases). The CDR3 consists of 17 residues. The V gene lost 4 bases and the J gene lost 6 bases, with 21 bases spanning the gap. Germline CDR1 is LGHNA and CDR2 is YSLEER. CDR3 sequence: CASSPSGLGTGSGELFF. The CDR3 bases are TGCGCCAGCAGCCCCTCAGGGTTGGGAACGGGCTCCGGGGAGCTGTTTTTT.

The V and J genes are TRBV7-3 and TRBJ2-4; D may be TRBD2 (5 bases). Trimming removed 10 bases at V and 0 bases at J, with 37 bases between. The CDR3 length is 22 residues. Germline V lookup: CDR1 SGHTA, CDR2 FQGTGA. As DNA, the CDR3 is TGTGCCACCTTCAGAACTGGTATGGCAGAGGGCAGCTCTCGACTAGCCAAAAACATTCAGTACTTC. It specifies CATFRTGMAEGSSRLAKNIQYF.

V gene TRBV9 combines with J gene TRBJ1-2; possible D gene TRBD1, 6 bases. Germline V gives CDR1 SGDLS, CDR2 YYNGEE. V gave up 4 bases and J gave up 5 bases, with 15 bases separating them. The CDR3 consists of 14 residues. CDR3 DNA: TGTGCCAGCAGCCCCCAGGGGATAGGGTATGGCTACACCTTC. Translating it yields CASSPQGIGYGYTF.

The V call is TRBV19, the J call TRBJ1-4; D is possibly TRBD1 (6 bases). V gave up 5 bases and J gave up 4 bases, with 17 bases separating them. CDR3 length equals 16 residues. Germline V gene lookup returns CDR1 LNHDA and CDR2 SQIVND (reference sequence). CDR3: CASSAGPGQFNEKLFF. The CDR3 DNA follows: TGTGCCAGTAGTGCCGGCCCTGGACAGTTTAATGAAAAACTGTTTTTT.

Of note for this clone: Different DNA sequences within this sample yield the same CDR3. The genes are TRBV6-5 and TRBJ2-7; the match to TRBD1 covers 7 bases. This CDR3 spans 13 amino acids. The junction had 2 bases not matched to a gene; V was cut back by 2 bases and J by 4 bases. CDR1 is MNHEY, CDR2 SVGAGI, per germline. CDR3 bases: TGTGCCAGCAGTTACCGGGACAGATACGAGCAGTACTTC. Protein: CASSYRDRYEQYF.

Only a few counts were recorded for this clone. The chain links TRBV19 to TRBJ1-6; the match to TRBD1 covers 9 bases. The length of the CDR3 is 14 residues. The V gene's germline CDR1 is LNHDA and CDR2 SQIVND (reference sequence). V trimming: 6 bases; J trimming: 7 bases; junction bases outside the gene matches: 4. Written as DNA, the CDR3 is TGTGCCAGTAGACCGGGACAGGGAAATTCACCCCTCCACTTT. Amino acid sequence: CASRPGQGNSPLHF.

V is TRBV5-1 and J is TRBJ1-1; TRBD1 aligns across 8 bases. The CDR3 is 15 amino acids. After removal of 0 bases from V and 1 base from J, the junction contained 2 bases not matched to a gene. Germline values: CDR1 SGHRS, CDR2 YFSETQ. CDR3 residues: CASSLGDRSNTEAFF. The CDR3 DNA is TGCGCCAGCAGCTTGGGGGACAGGTCGAACACTGAAGCTTTCTTT.

The V and J genes are TRBV9 and TRBJ1-6; TRBD1 is a possible D gene (5 bases). The CDR3 spans 14 residues. CDR1 is SGDLS, CDR2 YYNGEE, per germline. Trimming left V 5 bases short and J 7 bases short, with 13 bases between. CDR3 in DNA: TGTGCCAGCAGGTCAGGGTATGGGAATTCACCCCTCCACTTT. Translating it yields CASRSGYGNSPLHF.

This clone was picked up a small number of times. The gene calls are TRBV5-6 and TRBJ1-4, with TRBD1 as a possible D gene (6 bases). The CDR3 has 16 amino acids. Trimming shortened V by 3 bases and J by 4 bases, and 16 bases separated the two germline ends. Per germline, CDR1 SGHDT and CDR2 YYEEEE. The CDR3 region is CASSWAPTGGNEKLFF. CDR3 nucleotides: TGTGCCAGCAGCTGGGCCCCGACAGGTGGTAATGAAAAACTGTTTTTT.

V and J are TRBV5-3 and TRBJ1-2, with D maybe TRBD1 (6 bases). TRBV5-3 is an open reading frame whose function is uncertain. Trimming stripped 5 bases from V and 4 bases from J, with 15 bases between. The CDR3 runs 14 residues. Here the CDR3 reads CARSRYQGIYGYTF. The CDR3 DNA reads as TGTGCCAGAAGTCGTTATCAGGGGATCTATGGCTACACCTTC.

The gene calls are TRBV5-1 and TRBJ1-2; possible D gene TRBD1, 6 bases. The V and J ends lost 0 bases and 5 bases respectively, with 11 bases between them. CDR3 length: 14 amino acids. Looked up from germline, CDR1 is SGHRS and CDR2 is YFSETQ. The DNA for the CDR3 is TGCGCCAGCAGCTTGGGACAGGATTCTTATGGCTACACCTTC. It translates to CASSLGQDSYGYTF.

The CDR3: CATRGTENTEAFF. In DNA, the CDR3 is TGTGCCACCCGAGGGACAGAGAACACTGAAGCTTTCTTT. J is TRBJ1-1 and V is TRBV24-1; 7 nucleotides agree with TRBD1. Per the germline V gene, CDR1 is KGHDR and CDR2 is SFDVKD. The CDR3 length is 13 residues. J lost 1 base, V lost 9 bases, and 4 bases had no gene match.

This chain joins TRBV5-1 and TRBJ1-4; 8 bases agree with TRBD1. CDR3 size: 15 residues. Germline V gives CDR1 SGHRS, CDR2 YFSETQ. V trimming: 2 bases; J trimming: 4 bases; junction bases outside the gene matches: 4. The CDR3 sequence: CASSLLTGVNEKLFF. CDR3 DNA: TGCGCCAGCAGCTTACTGACAGGGGTTAATGAAAAACTGTTTTTT.

The chain has TRBV24-1 and TRBJ2-1; TRBD1 agrees at 12 bases. There are 12 residues in the CDR3. Losses at the gene ends were 7 bases for V and 13 bases for J; bases not matched to a gene: 4. Germline lookup yields CDR1 KGHDR and CDR2 SFDVKD. CDR3 coding DNA: TGTGCCACCAGCGGGGACAGGGGGCCCCAGTTCTTC. Amino acid sequence: CATSGDRGPQFF.

This chain links TRBV7-6 with TRBJ2-3, with TRBD1 identical over 9 bases. The CDR3 has 15 residues. J lost 4 bases, V lost 2 bases, and 4 bases had no gene match. CDR1 and CDR2 from the germline V gene are SGHVS and FNYEAQ. CDR3 nucleotide sequence: TGTGCCAGCAGCTTATGGGACAGGGACGCAGATACGCAGTATTTT. Encoded protein: CASSLWDRDADTQYF.

J is TRBJ2-3 and V is TRBV14; TRBD2 agrees at 13 bases. The CDR3 runs 19 residues. Germline CDR1 SGHDN, CDR2 FVKESK. Unmatched junction bases numbered 6, after V lost 0 bases and J lost 0 bases. The CDR3 sequence: CASSQDPLAGGRSTDTQYF. Written as DNA, the CDR3 is TGTGCCAGCAGCCAAGATCCACTAGCGGGGGGGCGTAGCACAGATACGCAGTATTTT.

This chain uses TRBV10-3 with TRBJ1-1; TRBD1 is a possible D gene (5 bases). Germline assignment: CDR1 ENHRY and CDR2 SYGVKD. V was shortened by 6 bases and J by 3 bases, with 14 bases between the two germline ends. The CDR3 has 14 amino acids. In DNA, the CDR3 is TGTGCCATCAGGGGGCGCCTAGGGGACACTGAAGCTTTCTTT. This codes for CAIRGRLGDTEAFF.

This rearrangement joins TRBV27 to TRBJ1-1; TRBD1 might be the D (5 bases). The V gene's germline CDR1 is MNHEY and CDR2 SMNVEV (reference sequence). With 7 bases removed from V and 6 bases from J, the gap between germline ends came to 12 bases. This CDR3 comprises 12 residues. The CDR3 sequence: CASTGSAAEAFF. The CDR3 DNA reads TGTGCCAGCACAGGGTCAGCAGCTGAAGCTTTCTTT.

This chain connects TRBV5-4 to TRBJ1-2; possible D gene TRBD1, 6 bases. The CDR3 is 18 amino acids. V lost 4 bases, J lost 4 bases, and 26 bases lay in between. The germline V gene encodes CDR1 SGHNT and CDR2 YYREEE (reference sequence). The CDR3 is CASSPQGRGTFKGYGYTF. DNA of the CDR3: TGTGCCAGCAGCCCACAGGGCAGGGGAACTTTTAAGGGCTATGGCTACACCTTC. The full variable domain, rest sourced from reference TRBV5-4 and TRBJ1-2, is ETGVTQSPTHLIKTRGQQVTLRCSSQSGHNTVSWYQQALGQGPQFIFQYYREEENGRGNFPPRFSGLQFPNYSSELNVNALELDDSALYLCASSPQGRGTFKGYGYTFGSGTRLTVV.

The V and J genes are TRBV2 and TRBJ1-2; no clear D gene. The CDR3 totals 13 residues. The germline V gene encodes CDR1 SNHLY and CDR2 FYNNEI. Between the trimmed V and J ends, which lost 3 bases and 4 bases, there was a span of 9 bases. CDR3 sequence (DNA): TGTGCCAGCAGTGAGGGAGGCTCCTATGGCTACACCTTC. The encoded protein is CASSEGGSYGYTF.